Presented here are 32 T cell receptor beta chains from one specimen sequenced in a study of beta chain features in type 1 diabetes. Reverse transcribing all isolated RNA meant expressed TCRB transcripts were sequenced. Assay: immunoSEQ multiplex PCR; the TCRdb copy retains only in-frame clones and omits some. The profile shows about 620,000 clones, 15% to 18% of them singletons. The source material was naive CD4+ T cells from blood. The receptors here all came from a man between 18 and 29 years old in good health.

The V and J genes are TRBV9 and TRBJ2-3; TRBD2 aligns across 7 bases. CDR1 SGDLS and CDR2 YYNGEE come from the germline V gene. J lost 0 bases, V lost 4 bases, and 5 bases had no gene match. This CDR3 spans 15 amino acids. CDR3 loop: CASSPGGFSTDTQYF. DNA for the CDR3: TGTGCCAGCAGCCCGGGAGGTTTCAGCACAGATACGCAGTATTTT.

The chain is built from TRBV11-3 and TRBJ2-7; 7 bases line up with TRBD1. The J segment lost 3 bases and the V segment lost 0 bases, leaving 2 bases of the junction unmatched. CDR1 is SGHNT and CDR2 is YENEEA in the germline V gene. The CDR3 covers 14 residues. The DNA for the CDR3 is TGTGCCAGCAGCTTAGACGGACAGGACTACGAGCAGTACTTC. It is translated as CASSLDGQDYEQYF.

This clone was detected only a few times. The chain uses TRBV5-1 and TRBJ2-7; D is possibly TRBD1 (5 bases). The CDR3 runs to 17 residues. CDR1 is SGHRS, CDR2 YFSETQ, per germline. V gave up 4 bases and J gave up 2 bases, with 22 bases separating them. The CDR3 DNA reads TGCGCCAGCAGCCGAGAGCGTGGGGTGACAGATACCTACGAGCAGTACTTC. Its protein is CASSRERGVTDTYEQYF.

This clone appeared a few times. The chain has TRBV4-1 and TRBJ2-5; 9 bases are a match to TRBD1. This CDR3 comprises 13 residues. Trimming cost V 10 bases and J 5 bases; bases outside gene matches: 8. Germline V gene lookup returns CDR1 MGHRA and CDR2 YSYEKL. The DNA of the CDR3 is TGCGCCACCGCGGGGGACAGGGCGGAGACCCAGTACTTC. Its translation: CATAGDRAETQYF.

This clone showed up just a few times. The V call is TRBV27, the J call TRBJ1-4; 7 nucleotides match TRBD1. This CDR3 is 14 amino acids long. The germline V gene has CDR1 MNHEY and CDR2 SMNVEV (reference sequence). V lost 6 bases and J lost 8; bases outside the gene matches: 9. The CDR3 region is CASSSGQVREKLFF. In nucleotides, the CDR3 is TGTGCCAGCAGCAGCGGACAGGTCCGCGAAAAACTGTTTTTT.

Remarks on this clone: At one of its ends the junction is not consistent with the germline gene, which may arise from a read error. This chain connects TRBV5-1 to TRBJ2-7, with unresolved D. The CDR3 covers 10 residues. In germline, CDR1 is SGHRS, CDR2 YFSETQ. CDR3 coding DNA: TGCGCCAGCAGCTTGGAGGTTGCAGGATTC. Translating gives CASSLEVAGF.

The chain is built from TRBV6-5 and TRBJ2-2; either TRBD1 or TRBD2 may fit D (6 bases each). Trimming stripped 4 bases from V and 5 bases from J, with 17 bases between. The CDR3 has 16 amino acids. From germline, CDR1 is MNHEY and CDR2 SVGAGI. DNA of the CDR3: TGTGCCAGCAGTTCCCGGACTACCCAGGGGACCGGGGAGCTGTTTTTT. This codes for CASSSRTTQGTGELFF.

This clone was recorded at least ten times. The CDR3 spells CAITDRAYEQFF. The CDR3 DNA reads TGTGCCATCACTGACAGGGCCTATGAGCAGTTCTTC. The rearrangement links TRBV10-3 to TRBJ2-1, with 7 bases aligning to TRBD1. Losses at the gene ends were 7 bases for V and 8 bases for J; bases not matched to a gene: 5. The CDR3 runs 12 residues. The germline gives CDR1 ENHRY, CDR2 SYGVKD.

This clone showed up just a few times. This chain connects TRBV5-1 to TRBJ1-4; D is uncertain. CDR1 SGHRS and CDR2 YFSETQ come from the germline V gene. Trimming pared 4 bases from V and 7 bases from J, leaving 8 bases between. The CDR3 totals 12 residues. Here the CDR3 DNA reads TGCGCCAGCAGCACCGACGGTGAAAAACTGTTTTTT. The encoded protein is CASSTDGEKLFF.

This clone was counted between two and nine times. The chain recombines TRBV2 with TRBJ2-2; 8 bases map to TRBD1. V lost 6 bases and J lost 4; bases outside the gene matches: 4. The CDR3 runs 14 residues. The germline V gene has CDR1 SNHLY and CDR2 FYNNEI. The CDR3 region is CASSPDRGTGELFF. The CDR3 DNA reads as TGTGCCAGCAGCCCAGACAGGGGCACCGGGGAGCTGTTTTTT.

The table lists this clone with a few counts. The chain is built from TRBV2 and TRBJ1-2; 9 bases match TRBD1. CDR3 length: 14 amino acids. Germline lookup yields CDR1 SNHLY and CDR2 FYNNEI. V was pared by 6 bases and J by 4 bases, with 6 bases of the junction left unmatched. CDR3 in amino acids: CASRRGQGSYGYTF. As DNA, the CDR3 is TGTGCCAGCAGGCGGGGACAGGGTAGCTATGGCTACACCTTC.

The J gene is TRBJ1-1, the V gene TRBV29-1; TRBD1 is a possible D gene (5 bases). From germline, CDR1 is SQVTM and CDR2 ANQGSEA. This CDR3 region has 10 residues. Trimming left V 3 bases short and J 9 bases short, with 8 bases between. The CDR3 sequence is CSVENRKAFF. In DNA form, the CDR3 reads TGCAGCGTTGAGAACAGGAAAGCTTTCTTT.

The chain is built from TRBV7-9 and TRBJ2-3, with TRBD2 identical over 10 bases. CDR3 length: 17 amino acids. V lost 2 bases to trimming and J lost 3 bases; unmatched junction nucleotides: 8. CDR1 and CDR2 (germline): SEHNR, FQNEAQ (reference sequence). The CDR3 sequence: CASSLSKASGRTDTQYF. CDR3 bases: TGTGCCAGCAGCTTAAGTAAAGCTAGCGGGAGAACAGATACGCAGTATTTT.

This clone has just a few counts. The CDR3: CASSQVDREAEKLFF. The CDR3 coding sequence is TGCGCCAGCAGCCAAGTCGACAGGGAGGCGGAAAAACTGTTTTTT. V is TRBV4-3 and J is TRBJ1-4; 7 bases are shared with TRBD1. The V and J ends lost 1 base and 8 bases, in that order; junction bases with no gene match: 7. This CDR3 is built from 15 residues. Germline assignment: CDR1 LGHNA and CDR2 YSLEER.

This clone was counted between two and nine times. The rearrangement joins TRBV7-9 to TRBJ2-1; 10 bases are a match to TRBD2. CDR1 SEHNR and CDR2 FQNEAQ come from the germline V gene (reference sequence). The CDR3 runs 18 residues. Trimming took 3 bases from V and 1 from J; bases not matched to a gene: 9. CDR3 amino acids: CASSFPRLSGRSYNEQFF. CDR3 coding DNA: TGTGCCAGCAGCTTCCCCCGCCTTAGCGGGAGGTCCTACAATGAGCAGTTCTTC.

V and J are TRBV6-6 and TRBJ1-5; 9 bases align to TRBD1. V was pared by 3 bases and J by 3 bases, with 3 bases of the junction left unmatched. CDR1 and CDR2 from the germline V gene are MNHNY and SVGAGI (reference sequence). This CDR3 has 15 residues. This CDR3 is CASSYGTGINQPQHF. Written as DNA, the CDR3 is TGTGCCAGCAGTTATGGGACAGGGATCAATCAGCCCCAGCATTTT.

This clone was counted a few times. The chain links TRBV28 to TRBJ2-4, with 7 nucleotides matching TRBD2. The CDR3 extends over 12 amino acids. V dropped 6 bases and J dropped 9; count of bases not matched to a gene: 5. Germline V lookup: CDR1 MDHEN, CDR2 SYDVKM. CDR3 sequence reads: CASRGGFTIQYF. Here the CDR3 DNA reads TGTGCCAGCAGGGGGGGGTTCACCATTCAGTACTTC.

This chain joins TRBV28 and TRBJ2-7; TRBD1 matches at 11 bases. This CDR3 is built from 13 residues. The V segment lost 10 bases and the J segment 4 bases; nucleotides outside the gene matches: 6. Germline V gene data show CDR1 as MDHEN and CDR2 as SYDVKM. CDR3 DNA sequence: TGTGCCATCGGACAGGGGGCGGGGTACGAGCAGTACTTC. Translated, it gives CAIGQGAGYEQYF.

The chain joins TRBV11-3 to TRBJ2-3; a weak D match, TRBD1 (8 bases). V was cut by 5 bases and J by 3 bases, with 15 bases left in between. Looked up from germline, CDR1 is SGHNT and CDR2 is YENEEA. The CDR3 extends over 15 amino acids. CDR3 DNA sequence: TGTGCCAGCAGCACAGGACAGGGAGGGACAGATACGCAGTATTTT. It encodes CASSTGQGGTDTQYF.

The V gene is TRBV5-7, the J gene TRBJ1-1, with unresolved D. TRBV5-7 is identified as an open reading frame with a role that is uncertain. V was pared by 0 bases and J by 0 bases, with 12 bases between. This CDR3 contains 16 residues. The CDR3 sequence is CASSLGIGSLNTEAFF. Written as DNA, the CDR3 is TGTGCCAGCAGCTTGGGGATAGGCAGCCTGAACACTGAAGCTTTCTTT.

Notes on this clone: The junction departs from germline at one end; a sequencing error may be responsible. This rearrangement joins TRBV7-2 to TRBJ2-3; D is unresolved. Germline CDR1 and CDR2: SGHTA and FQGNSA. The CDR3 is 12 residues long. CDR3 residues: CASSLNADTLYF. The CDR3 DNA follows: TGTGCCAGCAGTTTAAACGCAGATACGCTGTATTTT.

This clone was counted between two and nine times. Other DNA sequences of this sample code for an identical CDR3. The CDR3 DNA reads as TGCAGCGTAATGGGACGGTTGAACACTGAAGCTTTCTTT. It yields the protein CSVMGRLNTEAFF. The rearrangement joins TRBV29-1 to TRBJ1-1; a weak D match, TRBD1 (5 bases). V was pared by 6 bases and J by 0 bases, with 11 bases between. Germline CDR1 reads SQVTM; CDR2 reads ANQGSEA. The CDR3 has 13 amino acids.

This clone came up a few times. This chain joins TRBV10-3 and TRBJ2-1, with a possible D match to TRBD1 (6 bases). Trimming left V 10 bases short and J 7 bases short, with 20 bases between. This CDR3 spans 14 amino acids. CDR1 and CDR2 from the germline V gene are ENHRY and SYGVKD. The chain's CDR3 is CATGIGQGNNEQFF. The DNA of the CDR3 is TGTGCCACCGGAATAGGGCAGGGGAATAATGAGCAGTTCTTC.

This chain links TRBV7-3 with TRBJ2-7, with D uncertain. Germline lookup yields CDR1 SGHTA and CDR2 FQGTGA. This CDR3 is 13 amino acids long. V gave up 2 bases and J gave up 0 bases, with 5 bases separating them. DNA for the CDR3: TGTGCCAGCAGCTTAGGACCCTCCTACGAGCAGTACTTC. Protein sequence: CASSLGPSYEQYF.

The chain links TRBV5-4 to TRBJ1-4, with a tentative D call TRBD1 (6 bases). V was pared by 4 bases and J by 3 bases, with 10 bases between. This CDR3 has 14 amino acids. Germline assignment: CDR1 SGHNT and CDR2 YYREEE (reference sequence). This CDR3 reads CASSRTASNEKLFF. CDR3 DNA: TGTGCCAGCAGCCGGACAGCTTCTAATGAAAAACTGTTTTTT.

The chain uses TRBV10-3 and TRBJ2-3; D might be TRBD1 or TRBD2, each matching 6 bases. From germline, CDR1 is ENHRY and CDR2 SYGVKD. V was pared by 4 bases and J by 2 bases, with 19 bases between. CDR3 length: 17 residues. CDR3 region: CAISGGRGRGPTDTQYF. The CDR3 nucleotides are TGTGCCATCAGTGGTGGCAGGGGCCGGGGGCCCACAGATACGCAGTATTTT.

This clone was seen only a few times. The chain links TRBV7-2 to TRBJ2-7; D is unresolved. There are 15 residues in the CDR3. In germline, CDR1 is SGHTA, CDR2 FQGNSA. Trimming shortened V by 5 bases and J by 0 bases, and 14 bases separated the two germline ends. The CDR3 is CASSPGRFRSYEQYF. The CDR3 DNA follows: TGTGCCAGCAGCCCTGGCCGTTTCCGCTCCTACGAGCAGTACTTC.

This clone has only a few counts. This rearrangement joins TRBV29-1 to TRBJ2-5; D assignment may be TRBD1 or TRBD2 (6 bases each). The tail of the sequence fits TRBJ2-7 better, so the J call may be wrong. The CDR3 runs 14 residues. Germline CDR1 is SQVTM and CDR2 is ANQGSEA. This CDR3 is CSARAGGGSYEQYF. CDR3 bases: TGCAGCGCCCGAGCCGGGGGCGGATCCTACGAGCAGTACTTC.

This sequence joins TRBV12-5 and TRBJ2-1, with 7 bases fitting TRBD2. The germline V gene has CDR1 LGHNT and CDR2 FRNRAP. CDR3 length equals 16 residues. Unmatched junction bases numbered 8, after V lost 1 base and J lost 5 bases. CDR3 sequence reads: CASGLEGWGGDNEQFF. The CDR3 DNA reads TGTGCTAGTGGTTTGGAGGGCTGGGGAGGGGACAATGAGCAGTTCTTC.

V gene TRBV4-1 combines with J gene TRBJ1-2; 8 bases are shared with TRBD1. The CDR3 length is 17 residues. V shed 0 bases and J 7 bases; nucleotides not matched to a gene: 13. Per germline, CDR1 MGHRA and CDR2 YSYEKL. CDR3 residues: CASSQEGDRFFRGGYTF. The CDR3 DNA is TGCGCCAGCAGCCAAGAGGGGGACAGGTTTTTTCGAGGTGGCTACACCTTC.

This clone was observed a few times. The chain is built from TRBV7-2 and TRBJ2-2; 8 nucleotides agree with TRBD2. The CDR3 spans 15 residues. Looked up from germline, CDR1 is SGHTA and CDR2 is FQGNSA. V dropped 5 bases and J dropped 6; count of bases not matched to a gene: 8. CDR3 sequence reads: CASSITSGGAGELFF. The CDR3 nucleotides read TGTGCCAGCAGCATAACTAGCGGTGGGGCCGGGGAGCTGTTTTTT.

This clone was detected a few times. The V and J genes are TRBV5-6 and TRBJ1-1; D may be TRBD1 (5 bases). Germline CDR1 SGHDT, CDR2 YYEEEE. This CDR3 has 12 residues. V was pared by 4 bases and J by 8 bases, with 12 bases between. The CDR3 sequence is CASSHRDGEAFF. The CDR3 DNA is TGTGCCAGCAGCCACCGGGACGGCGAAGCTTTCTTT.